The 11 T cell receptor beta chains presented below share a single source sample, sequenced in a study of shared clonotypes between healthy human individuals (TCRdb year 2020). The library was produced with the immunoSEQ multiplex PCR assay. TCRdb stores this immuneACCESS table with in-frame sequences only. Part of the clones is absent; in the studies checked, under half of the shortfall reflects unresolved V genes, and no reason is known for the rest. The sample table lists about 2.4 million clones, roughly 93% of them with a count of one. The top ten clonotypes cover about 0.34% of the sample. The sequencing sample was made of naive CD4+ T cells from PBMCs. The cell subset or site label for this specimen denotes: CD45RA+ positively selected. The receptors here all came from a man aged 18 to 29 in good health. Some clones in this sample may be carry-over from other donors' samples.

The chain couples TRBV27 to TRBJ2-7, with 7 bases identical to TRBD1. Germline V gives CDR1 MNHEY, CDR2 SMNVEV (reference sequence). The CDR3 is 14 amino acids. V lost 6 bases to trimming and J lost 2 bases; unmatched junction nucleotides: 7. Here the CDR3 reads CASRLRGTAYEQYF. Written as DNA, the CDR3 is TGTGCCAGCAGACTTAGGGGGACAGCCTACGAGCAGTACTTC.

The chain has TRBV28 and TRBJ2-7; 9 nucleotides align to TRBD1. The CDR3 extends over 13 amino acids. V shed 7 bases, J shed 2 bases, and the junction held 3 bases outside the gene matches. Germline CDR1 MDHEN, CDR2 SYDVKM. CDR3 amino acids: CASNRGPAYEQYF. The CDR3 nucleotides read TGTGCCAGCAACAGGGGGCCCGCCTACGAGCAGTACTTC. Full variable domain (missing parts from reference TRBV28 and TRBJ2-7): DVKVTQSSRYLVKRTGEKVFLECVQDMDHENMFWYRQDPGLGLRLIYFSYDVKMKEKGDIPEGYSVSREKKERFSLILESASTNQTSMYLCASNRGPAYEQYFGPGTRLTVT.

The V gene is TRBV2, the J gene TRBJ2-3; maybe TRBD2 (6 bases). The CDR3 has 14 residues. Germline CDR1 is SNHLY and CDR2 is FYNNEI. The V end was cut by 6 bases, the J end by 0 bases, with 10 bases between. The DNA of the CDR3 is TGTGCCAGCAGGCTCGGGGGAAGCACAGATACGCAGTATTTT. This codes for CASRLGGSTDTQYF.

About this clone itself: Other DNA sequences within the sample encode an identical CDR3. The chain has TRBV6-5 and TRBJ1-5, with D hard to call. The CDR3 has 13 amino acids. The germline V and J ends were trimmed by 0 bases and 6 bases, with 6 bases remaining between them. In germline, CDR1 is MNHEY, CDR2 SVGAGI. The CDR3 protein is CASSYSKGQPQHF. The CDR3 nucleotides are TGTGCCAGCAGTTACTCGAAGGGTCAGCCCCAGCATTTT.

The genes are TRBV7-9 and TRBJ2-3; D perhaps matches TRBD2 (6 bases). The CDR3 covers 16 residues. V lost 1 base to trimming and J lost 5 bases, with 16 bases between them. Germline V gene data show CDR1 as SEHNR and CDR2 as FQNEAQ (reference sequence). The CDR3 loop is CASSLGAAWGVDTQYF. DNA of the CDR3: TGTGCCAGCAGCTTAGGCGCAGCCTGGGGGGTAGATACGCAGTATTTT.

The CDR3: CASRGSSYEDEQFF. In DNA, the CDR3 is TGTGCCAGCAGAGGATCCTCCTACGAGGATGAGCAGTTCTTC. The chain employs TRBV5-4 and TRBJ2-1; the D is unclear. In germline, CDR1 is SGHNT, CDR2 YYREEE (reference sequence). V was cut by 5 bases and J by 8 bases, with 17 bases left in between. The CDR3 sequence is 14 residues long.

This chain uses TRBV5-1 with TRBJ1-2; the D gene is possibly TRBD1 (5 bases). This CDR3 spans 15 amino acids. CDR1 SGHRS and CDR2 YFSETQ come from the germline V gene. The germline V and J ends were trimmed by 6 bases and 2 bases, with 17 bases remaining between them. CDR3 sequence reads: CASMPTPGRNYGYTF. For the CDR3, the DNA is TGCGCCAGCATGCCTACCCCGGGACGGAACTATGGCTACACCTTC.

This chain connects TRBV7-2 to TRBJ1-2; unclear D gene. The CDR3 sequence is 14 residues long. V dropped 2 bases and J dropped 0 bases, with 7 bases sitting between them. CDR1 SGHTA and CDR2 FQGNSA come from the germline V gene. The CDR3 spells CASSLLSANYGYTF. CDR3 sequence (DNA): TGTGCCAGCAGCTTACTCTCAGCTAACTATGGCTACACCTTC.

As regards this clone: The sample contains more than one DNA sequence encoding this CDR3. The chain employs TRBV29-1 and TRBJ1-1, with TRBD1 as a possible D gene (6 bases). Trimming left V 4 bases short and J 2 bases short, with 11 bases between. Germline CDR1 SQVTM, CDR2 ANQGSEA. The CDR3 extends over 13 amino acids. CDR3 in amino acids: CSVARGRNTEAFF. The CDR3 nucleotides read TGCAGCGTTGCCAGGGGTCGTAACACTGAAGCTTTCTTT.

The chain is built from TRBV28 and TRBJ1-2; TRBD1 agrees at 9 bases. After removal of 4 bases from V and 5 bases from J, the junction contained 14 bases not matched to a gene. CDR1 is MDHEN and CDR2 is SYDVKM in the germline V gene. CDR3 length equals 17 residues. DNA for the CDR3: TGTGCCAGCAGTTCCCCACAGGGGGCGTTAGCTCCTTATGGCTACACCTTC. Its protein product is CASSSPQGALAPYGYTF.

The chain joins TRBV25-1 to TRBJ1-1; 11 bases line up with TRBD1. The CDR3 totals 17 residues. With 5 bases clipped from V and 4 bases from J, the junction kept 12 bases outside the gene matches. Germline V gene lookup returns CDR1 MGHDK and CDR2 SYGVNS. In DNA, the CDR3 is TGTGCCAGCAGTCCACTAGGACAGGGGGCGCGGGTCACTGAAGCTTTCTTT. Translating it yields CASSPLGQGARVTEAFF.